The table lists the clone carrying this TCR beta chain with a few counts. The antigen remains unidentified. At one boundary the junction diverges from the germline segment, which might be a read error. TCRdb's table, derived via immunoSEQ multiplex PCR, lists solely in-frame clones and lacks some. Sampling found about 24,000 clones, none seen once. This specimen belongs to a study of T cells after posttransplantation cyclophosphamide. General study results and limits: Recipient CMV seropositivity and CMV reactivation strongly tracked TRB clonality. Tissue-infiltrating T cells from skin or gut overlapped little with blood T cells.

This CDR3 is built from 11 residues. Germline CDR1 and CDR2: LGHNA and YNFKEQ. The TCR was taken from an older woman in good health, CMV-negative, and a related stem cell transplant donor. The gene calls are TRBV4-2 and TRBJ2-3; TRBD2 might be the D (6 bases). The sequenced sample consisted of PBMCs. The CDR3 sequence is CASSTSGSLFF. Here the CDR3 DNA reads TGTGCCAGCAGCACCAGCGGGTCCCTTTTTTTT.